The present TCR beta chain was sequenced within a study of post-analysis software for immune sequencing data. Study-level results: Same-batch preparations were strongly co-clustered by F measure.

TCR beta cDNA libraries had unique molecular identifiers. TCRdb called the PCR reads again in MiXCR, with one record for every CDR3 protein. The sample includes more than 500,000 distinct CDR3 sequences, less than 40% of them seen just once. In the case of this clonotype: Its antigen is unknown.

The clonotype originates from a girl aged 2-17 years with multiple sclerosis. The sample taken for sequencing was blood.

The DNA of the CDR3 is TGTGCCAGCAGCGGACAGGACAGCTATCAGCCCCAGCATTTT. Translation gives CASSGQDSYQPQHF. The rearrangement joins TRBV7-9 to TRBJ1-5; 7 nucleotides match TRBD1. This CDR3 is 14 amino acids long. Germline V gene data show CDR1 as SEHNR and CDR2 as FQNEAQ (reference sequence). Trimming at V came to 5 bases and at J to 5 bases, leaving 6 bases not matched to a gene.